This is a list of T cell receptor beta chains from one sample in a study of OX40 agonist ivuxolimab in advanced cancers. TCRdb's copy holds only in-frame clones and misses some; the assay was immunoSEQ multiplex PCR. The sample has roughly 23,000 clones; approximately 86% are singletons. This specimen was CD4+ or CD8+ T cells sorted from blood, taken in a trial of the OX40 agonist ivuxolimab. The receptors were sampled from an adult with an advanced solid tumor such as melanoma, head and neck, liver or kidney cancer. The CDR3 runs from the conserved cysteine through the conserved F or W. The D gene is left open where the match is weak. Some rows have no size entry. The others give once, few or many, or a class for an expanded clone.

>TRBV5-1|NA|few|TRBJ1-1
TGCGCCAGCAGCAGGGACCCCGGGGACACTGAAGCTTTCTTT
CASSRDPGDTEAFF
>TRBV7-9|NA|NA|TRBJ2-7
TGTGCCAGCAGCCCCAGTACGCACTACGAGCAGTACTTC
CASSPSTHYEQYF
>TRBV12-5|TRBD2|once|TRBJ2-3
TGTGCTAGTGGCTGGACTAGCGGGGGGCCGGATACAGATACGCAGTATTTT
CASGWTSGGPDTDTQYF
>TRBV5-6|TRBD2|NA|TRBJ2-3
TGTGCCAGCAGCCAACCAACTAGCGGGGGACGATATACGCAGTATTTT
CASSQPTSGGRYTQYF
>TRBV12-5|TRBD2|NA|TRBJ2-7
TGTGCTAGTTACGAGGAGCGGGGGGCACCCTACGAGCAGTACTTC
CASYEERGAPYEQYF
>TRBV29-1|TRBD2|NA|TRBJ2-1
TGCAGCGTTGGCGGTAGCGGGGGCGGGGGTGAGCAGTTCTTC
CSVGGSGGGGEQFF
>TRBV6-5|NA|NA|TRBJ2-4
TGTGCCAGCAGTTACTCGGCAGGGTTGAAAAACATTCAGTACTTC
CASSYSAGLKNIQYF
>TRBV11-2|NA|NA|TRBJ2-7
TGTGCCAGCATCTCCGACCGGGGCACGTGGGGGCAGTACTTC
CASISDRGTWGQYF
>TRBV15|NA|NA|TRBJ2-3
TGTGCCACCAGCAGGGGGACTGGTCGGAGTACGCAGTATTTT
CATSRGTGRSTQYF
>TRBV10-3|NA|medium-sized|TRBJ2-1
TGTGCCGCCCAACGGACCAAGTACAATGAGCAGTTCTTC
CAAQRTKYNEQFF
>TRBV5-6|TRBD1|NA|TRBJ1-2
TGTGCCAGCGTATGGGACAGGGCGAATTGGGGCTACACCTTC
CASVWDRANWGYTF
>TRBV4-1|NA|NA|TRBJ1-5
TGCGCCAGCAGCCAATTAGCAGGGTTGGGGAATCAGCCCCAGCATTTT
CASSQLAGLGNQPQHF
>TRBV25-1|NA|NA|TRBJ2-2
TGTGCCAGCGGGAACACCGGGGAGCTGTTTTTT
CASGNTGELFF
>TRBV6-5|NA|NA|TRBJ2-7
TGTGCCAGCAGTTACTCCGGGGGCAGGAGATCCTACGAGCAGTACTTC
CASSYSGGRRSYEQYF
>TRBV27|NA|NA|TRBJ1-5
TGTGCCAGCAGTCCCGGAGGGCCAGGCAATCAGCCCCAGCATTTT
CASSPGGPGNQPQHF
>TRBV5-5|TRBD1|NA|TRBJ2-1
TGTGCCAGCAGCCATACGCAGGGGGCAAATGAGCAGTTCTTC
CASSHTQGANEQFF
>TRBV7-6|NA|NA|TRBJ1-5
TGTGCCAGCAGCTTAGAAGGAGCCAATCAGCCCCAGCATTTT
CASSLEGANQPQHF
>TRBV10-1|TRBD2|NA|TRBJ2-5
TGCGCCAGCAGTGAATCTAGCGGGGAGACCCAGTACTTC
CASSESSGETQYF
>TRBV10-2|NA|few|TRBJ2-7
TGCGCCAGCAGTGAAGGCAGGGGCTACGAGCAGTACTTC
CASSEGRGYEQYF
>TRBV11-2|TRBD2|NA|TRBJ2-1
TGTGCCAGCAGCCTTAGCGGGGGGACCTACAATGAGCAGTTCTTC
CASSLSGGTYNEQFF
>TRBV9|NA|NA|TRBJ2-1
TGTGCCAGCAGCCTTATTGGGGGGGCTGCCAATGAGCAGTTCTTC
CASSLIGGAANEQFF
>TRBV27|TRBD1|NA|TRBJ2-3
TGTGCCAGCGGGGACAGGGGCCCAGATACGCAGTATTTT
CASGDRGPDTQYF
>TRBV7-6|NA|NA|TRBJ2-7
TGTGCCAGCAGCATCATTACTCCCGGCCCCGACAGAAGCTACGAGCAGTACTTC
CASSIITPGPDRSYEQYF
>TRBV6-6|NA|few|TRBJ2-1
TGTGCCAGCAGTTCCTTTACAGGTTACTCCTACAATGAGCAGTTCTTC
CASSSFTGYSYNEQFF
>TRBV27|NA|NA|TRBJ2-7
TGTGCCAGCTCTTTATCAGGGACGCCCTTTAACGAGCAGTACTTC
CASSLSGTPFNEQYF
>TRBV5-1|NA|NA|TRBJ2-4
TGCGCCAGCAGCGACCGGGACTCTGGGGCCAAAAACATTCAGTACTTC
CASSDRDSGAKNIQYF
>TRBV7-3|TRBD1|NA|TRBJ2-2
TGTGCCAGCAGTCCAGGGGGATTGAACACCGGGGAGCTGTTTTTT
CASSPGGLNTGELFF
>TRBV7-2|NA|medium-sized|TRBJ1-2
TGTGCCAGCACCTCCGACGGGCCGGGAGGCTACACCTTC
CASTSDGPGGYTF
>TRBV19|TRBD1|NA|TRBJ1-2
TGTGCCAGTAGTCCGCGCCACAGGGGCTACGGCTACACCTTC
CASSPRHRGYGYTF